This TCR beta chain stems from a study of early stage breast cancer tumors. A word on this clone: Its antigen is still unknown.

The CDR3 contains 22 residues. TCRdb's table, derived via immunoSEQ multiplex PCR, lists solely in-frame clones and lacks some. The data show 5,500 to 7,000 clones, 65% to 80% seen once. Enough DNA from normal breast tissue often took 100-300 mg. Study-level points and caveats: Compared with adjacent normal breast tissue, tumors showed around 2.5-fold greater T cell density and higher clonality.

The material sequenced was normal breast tissue next to the tumor. The source of this sequence is a person in their forties with breast cancer. This rearrangement joins TRBV21-1 to TRBJ2-1; the D call TRBD2 from the table was never checked on the DNA. TRBV21-1 is deemed a pseudogene. The CDR3 DNA reads as TGTGCCAGCAGCAATTCCCGGTCCTCAAACCGCTCTAGCTCAAAATACTACAATGAGCAGTTCTTC. Protein: CASSNSRSSNRSSSKYYNEQFF.